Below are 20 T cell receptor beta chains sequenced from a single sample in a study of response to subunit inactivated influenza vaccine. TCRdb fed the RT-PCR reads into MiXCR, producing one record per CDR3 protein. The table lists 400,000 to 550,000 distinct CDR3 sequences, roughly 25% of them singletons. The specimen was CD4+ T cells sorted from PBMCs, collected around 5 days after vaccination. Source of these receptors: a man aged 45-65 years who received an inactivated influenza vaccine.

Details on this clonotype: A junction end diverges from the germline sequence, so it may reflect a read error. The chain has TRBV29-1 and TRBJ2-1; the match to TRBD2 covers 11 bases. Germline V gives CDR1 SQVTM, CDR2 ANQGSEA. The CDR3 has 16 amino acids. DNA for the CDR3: TGCAGCGTTGATGGGCTAGCGGGAGGCTCCCACAATGAGCAGTTCTTC. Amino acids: CSVDGLAGGSHNEQFF.

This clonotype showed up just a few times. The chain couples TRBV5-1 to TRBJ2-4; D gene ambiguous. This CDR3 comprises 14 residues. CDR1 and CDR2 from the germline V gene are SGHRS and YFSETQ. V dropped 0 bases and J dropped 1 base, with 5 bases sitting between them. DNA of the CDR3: TGCGCCAGCAGCTTGGGAGAGGCCAAAAACATTCAGTACTTC. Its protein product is CASSLGEAKNIQYF. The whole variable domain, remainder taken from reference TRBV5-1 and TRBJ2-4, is KAGVTQTPRYLIKTRGQQVTLSCSPISGHRSVSWYQQTPGQGLQFLFEYFSETQRNKGNFPGRFSGRQFSNSRSEMNVSTLELGDSALYLCASSLGEAKNIQYFGAGTRLSVL.

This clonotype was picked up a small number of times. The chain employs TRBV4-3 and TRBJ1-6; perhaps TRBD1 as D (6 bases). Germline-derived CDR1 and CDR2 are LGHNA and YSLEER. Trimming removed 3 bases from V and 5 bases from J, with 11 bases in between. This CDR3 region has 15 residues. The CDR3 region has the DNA TGCGCCAGCAGCCAGGAGAGGACAGATAATTCACCCCTCCACTTT. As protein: CASSQERTDNSPLHF.

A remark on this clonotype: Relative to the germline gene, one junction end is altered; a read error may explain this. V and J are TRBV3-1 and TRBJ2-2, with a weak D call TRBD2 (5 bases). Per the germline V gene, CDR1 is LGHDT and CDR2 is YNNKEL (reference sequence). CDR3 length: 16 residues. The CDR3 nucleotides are TGTGCCAGCACCCAAACCGGGATCTCGGTGTCCGGGGAGCTGTTTTTT. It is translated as CASTQTGISVSGELFF.

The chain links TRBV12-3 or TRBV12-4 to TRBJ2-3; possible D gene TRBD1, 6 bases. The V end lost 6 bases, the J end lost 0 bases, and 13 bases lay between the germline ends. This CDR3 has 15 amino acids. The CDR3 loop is CASRSGTSSTDTQYF. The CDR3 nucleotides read TGTGCCAGCAGATCTGGGACATCTAGCACAGATACGCAGTATTTT.

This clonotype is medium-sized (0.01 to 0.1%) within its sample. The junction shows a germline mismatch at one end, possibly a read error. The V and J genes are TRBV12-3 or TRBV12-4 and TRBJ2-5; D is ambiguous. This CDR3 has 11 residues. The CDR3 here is CASSLGETQYF. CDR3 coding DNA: TGTGCCAGCAGCTTAGGAGAGACCCAGTACTTC.

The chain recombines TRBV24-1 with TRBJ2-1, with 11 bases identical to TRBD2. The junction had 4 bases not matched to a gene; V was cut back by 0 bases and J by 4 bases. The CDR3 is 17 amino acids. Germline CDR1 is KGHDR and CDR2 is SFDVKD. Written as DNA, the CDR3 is TGTGCCACCAGTGATTTGGGGACTAGCGGAAATTACAATGAGCAGTTCTTC. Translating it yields CATSDLGTSGNYNEQFF.

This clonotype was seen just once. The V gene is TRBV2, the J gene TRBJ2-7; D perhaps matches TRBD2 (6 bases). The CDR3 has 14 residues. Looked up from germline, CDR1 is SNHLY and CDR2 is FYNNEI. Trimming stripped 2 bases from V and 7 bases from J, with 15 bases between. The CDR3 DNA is TGTGCCAGCAGTGAACTAGCCGCCGGAGGGGAGCAGTACTTC. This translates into CASSELAAGGEQYF. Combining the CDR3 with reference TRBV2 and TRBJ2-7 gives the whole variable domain EPEVTQTPSHQVTQMGQEVILRCVPISNHLYFYWYRQILGQKVEFLVSFYNNEISEKSEIFDDQFSVERPDGSNFTLKIRSTKLEDSAMYFCASSELAAGGEQYFGPGTRLTVT.

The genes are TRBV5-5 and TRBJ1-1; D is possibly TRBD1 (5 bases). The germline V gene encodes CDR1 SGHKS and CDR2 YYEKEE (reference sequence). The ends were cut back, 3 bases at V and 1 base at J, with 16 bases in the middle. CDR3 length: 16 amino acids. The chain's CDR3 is CASSWGPRVANTEAFF. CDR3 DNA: TGTGCCAGCAGCTGGGGCCCCCGGGTAGCGAACACTGAAGCTTTCTTT.

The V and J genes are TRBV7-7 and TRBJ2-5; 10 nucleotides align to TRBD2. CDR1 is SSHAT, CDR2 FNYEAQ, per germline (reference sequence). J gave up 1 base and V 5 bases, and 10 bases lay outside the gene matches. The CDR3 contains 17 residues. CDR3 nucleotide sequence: TGTGCCAGCAGCCCAGGTCAGCTAGCGGGAGTCCAAGAGACCCAGTACTTC. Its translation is CASSPGQLAGVQETQYF.

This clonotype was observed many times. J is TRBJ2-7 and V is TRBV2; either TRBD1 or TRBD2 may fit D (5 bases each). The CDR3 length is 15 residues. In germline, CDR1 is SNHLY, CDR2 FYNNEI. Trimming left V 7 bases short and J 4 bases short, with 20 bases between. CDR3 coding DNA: TGTGCCAGCAAAACGGGGCAGGGAGTTTCTTACGAGCAGTACTTC. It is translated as CASKTGQGVSYEQYF.

This CDR3 is CASSPMGLAGGLDTQYF. The CDR3 DNA sequence: TGTGCCAGCAGCCCGATGGGACTAGCGGGGGGCCTAGATACGCAGTATTTT. The chain is built from TRBV7-2 and TRBJ2-3; 15 nucleotides align to TRBD2. CDR1 is SGHTA, CDR2 FQGNSA, per germline. This CDR3 spans 17 amino acids. Losses at the gene ends were 5 bases for V and 5 bases for J; bases not matched to a gene: 8.

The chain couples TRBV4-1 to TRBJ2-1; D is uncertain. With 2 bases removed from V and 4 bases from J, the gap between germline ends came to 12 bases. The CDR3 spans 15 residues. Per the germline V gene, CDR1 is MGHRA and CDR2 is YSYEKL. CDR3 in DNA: TGCGCCAGCAGCCAACAAGAGAACCTTTACAATGAGCAGTTCTTC. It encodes CASSQQENLYNEQFF.

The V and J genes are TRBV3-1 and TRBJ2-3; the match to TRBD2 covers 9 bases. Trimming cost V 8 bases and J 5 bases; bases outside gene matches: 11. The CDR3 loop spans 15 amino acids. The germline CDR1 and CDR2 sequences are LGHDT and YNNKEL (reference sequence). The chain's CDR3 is CASSQLAGAGDTQYF. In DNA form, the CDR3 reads TGTGCCAGCTCTCAATTAGCGGGGGCTGGAGATACGCAGTATTTT.

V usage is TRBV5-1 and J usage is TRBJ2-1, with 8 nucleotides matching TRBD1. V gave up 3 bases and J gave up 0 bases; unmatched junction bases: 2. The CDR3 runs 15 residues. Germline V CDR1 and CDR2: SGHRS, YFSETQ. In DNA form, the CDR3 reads TGCGCCAGCAGCTGGACAGGGAGCTCCTACAATGAGCAGTTCTTC. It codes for CASSWTGSSYNEQFF.

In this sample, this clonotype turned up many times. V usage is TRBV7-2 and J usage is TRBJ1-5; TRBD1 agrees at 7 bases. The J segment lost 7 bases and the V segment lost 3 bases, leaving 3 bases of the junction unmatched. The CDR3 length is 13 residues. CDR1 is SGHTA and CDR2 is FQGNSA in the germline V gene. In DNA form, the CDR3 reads TGTGCCAGCAGCTTGGGGACAGTACAGCCCCAGCATTTT. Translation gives CASSLGTVQPQHF.

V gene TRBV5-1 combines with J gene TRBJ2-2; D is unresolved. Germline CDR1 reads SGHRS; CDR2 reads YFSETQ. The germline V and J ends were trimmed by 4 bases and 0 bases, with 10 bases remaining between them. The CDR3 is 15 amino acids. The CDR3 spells CASSPDGSNTGELFF. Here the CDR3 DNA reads TGCGCCAGCAGCCCCGACGGATCGAACACCGGGGAGCTGTTTTTT.

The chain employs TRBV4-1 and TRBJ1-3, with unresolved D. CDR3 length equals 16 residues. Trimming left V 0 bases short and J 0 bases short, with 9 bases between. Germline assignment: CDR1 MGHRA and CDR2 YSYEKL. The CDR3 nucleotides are TGCGCCAGCAGCCAAGATCCGAATAACTCTGGAAACACCATATATTTT. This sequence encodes CASSQDPNNSGNTIYF.

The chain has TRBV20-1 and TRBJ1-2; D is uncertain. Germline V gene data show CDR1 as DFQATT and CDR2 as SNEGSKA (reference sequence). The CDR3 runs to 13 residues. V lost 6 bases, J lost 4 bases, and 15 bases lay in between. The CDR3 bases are TGCAGTGCAGGTGGAGGCCTCCCCTATGGCTACACCTTC. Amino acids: CSAGGGLPYGYTF.

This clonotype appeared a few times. CDR3 in amino acids: CASFGAIYGYTF. CDR3 DNA sequence: TGTGCCAGCTTTGGTGCCATTTATGGCTACACCTTC. The rearrangement joins TRBV28 to TRBJ1-2; D is ambiguous. Per germline, CDR1 MDHEN and CDR2 SYDVKM. Trimming took 8 bases from V and 5 from J, leaving 12 bases between them. The CDR3 totals 12 residues.